The clone carrying this TCR beta chain appeared a single time. No antigen is known for it. CD45RO-negative CD8 cells positively selected for CCR7 made up the naive population, which excluded terminally differentiated effector memory CD45RA+ cells. This sample stems from a study of shared clonotypes between healthy human individuals. The CDR3 covers 18 residues. Trimming pared 10 bases from V and 2 bases from J, leaving 26 bases between. Germline values: CDR1 SNHLY, CDR2 FYNNEI. Each subset's genomic DNA was split evenly across several immunoSEQ plates. Repertoires were generated with immunoSEQ multiplex PCR, while TCRdb's copy carries only in-frame clones and drops some. In the table there are about 2 million clones, about 94% of which are singletons. Points from the study as a whole: What limited the represented genetic and exposure-history diversity was the small number of donors. It was observed that 5% to 6.5% of naive CD4 clonotypes were shared across several donors.

This sequence originates from a man younger than 35 in good health. Sequenced material: naive CD8+ T cells sorted from blood. The rearrangement links TRBV2 to TRBJ2-2; D could derive from TRBD1 or TRBD2 (5 bases each). The CDR3 sequence: CATQANSGPTLNTGELFF. The CDR3 nucleotides are TGTGCCACCCAGGCGAACTCGGGACCGACATTAAACACCGGGGAGCTGTTTTTT.